This TCR beta chain was observed in a study of response to subunit inactivated influenza vaccine. Study-wide findings and caveats: New T cells are recruited in small numbers by each seasonal influenza vaccination, according to the authors' suggestion.

Comment on this clonotype: Its antigen is currently unknown.

TCRdb itself ran the RT-PCR reads through MiXCR, one entry per CDR3 protein. This sample has a few hundred thousand distinct CDR3 sequences, with 20% to 25% found just once. The CDR3 length is 15 residues. Germline-derived CDR1 and CDR2 are SGDLS and YYNGEE. Trimming removed 3 bases at V and 5 bases at J, with 18 bases between. This rearrangement joins TRBV9 to TRBJ2-7; possibly TRBD2 for D (7 bases). Here the sequenced sample was PBMCs from blood, taken roughly 20 months after vaccination. The TCR originated in a man between 50 and 69 years old who received an inactivated influenza vaccine. CDR3 DNA sequence: TGTGCCAGCAGCGCGGAGGGGGGAGGGCCCGACGAGCAGTACTTC. Its protein product is CASSAEGGGPDEQYF.